The following is a TCR beta chain sequence with its context. The target antigen is unknown. Germline V gives CDR1 MNHEY, CDR2 SMNVEV (reference sequence). With V trimmed by 3 bases and J by 4 bases, 2 bases remained unmatched. The CDR3 extends over 13 amino acids. These data are taken from a study of T-cell memory formation after mild COVID-19. The wider study: The TCR clusters were mostly specific to one donor. The study's findings and limits: Clones contracting day 15 to 85 were balanced CD4/CD8; later expanders leaned CD4+. Cross-reactive memory apparently joined, as some responding clones appeared in pre-infection memory.

TCRdb re-derived calls from the 5' RACE reads in MiXCR, one entry per CDR3 protein. Of about 170,000 distinct CDR3 sequences listed, approximately 13% were seen once; the top ten hold approximately 3.3%. Sequences were obtained from PBMCs or a T cell subset sorted from them (not recorded which). The chain has TRBV27 and TRBJ2-7; 8 bases are a match to TRBD1. The receptor comes from a man aged 18 to 30 who had mild COVID-19 (a few samples of this study predate the infection). Cell type and time point are not known. The CDR3 DNA reads TGTGCCAGCAGTTTTAACAGGGGGTACGAGCAGTACTTC. Translating gives CASSFNRGYEQYF.